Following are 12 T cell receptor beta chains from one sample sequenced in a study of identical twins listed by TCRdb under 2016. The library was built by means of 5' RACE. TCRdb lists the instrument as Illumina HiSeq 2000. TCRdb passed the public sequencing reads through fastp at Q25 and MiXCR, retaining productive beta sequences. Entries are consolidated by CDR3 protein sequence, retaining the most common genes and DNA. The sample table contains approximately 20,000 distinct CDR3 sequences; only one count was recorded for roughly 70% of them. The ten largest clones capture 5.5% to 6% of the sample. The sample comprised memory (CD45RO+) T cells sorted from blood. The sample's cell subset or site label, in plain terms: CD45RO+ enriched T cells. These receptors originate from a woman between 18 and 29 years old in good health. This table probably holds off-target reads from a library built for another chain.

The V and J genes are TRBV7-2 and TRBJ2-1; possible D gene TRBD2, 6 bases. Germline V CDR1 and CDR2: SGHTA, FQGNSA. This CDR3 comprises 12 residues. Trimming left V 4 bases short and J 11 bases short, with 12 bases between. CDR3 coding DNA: TGTGCCAGCAGCTCCGCTAGCGATAAGCAGTTCTTC. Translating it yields CASSSASDKQFF.

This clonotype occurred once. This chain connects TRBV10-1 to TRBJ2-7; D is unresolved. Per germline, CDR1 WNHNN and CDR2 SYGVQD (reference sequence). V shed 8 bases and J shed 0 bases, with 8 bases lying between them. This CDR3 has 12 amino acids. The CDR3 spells CASGPSSYEQYF. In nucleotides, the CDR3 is TGCGCCAGCGGTCCTTCCTCCTACGAGCAGTACTTC.

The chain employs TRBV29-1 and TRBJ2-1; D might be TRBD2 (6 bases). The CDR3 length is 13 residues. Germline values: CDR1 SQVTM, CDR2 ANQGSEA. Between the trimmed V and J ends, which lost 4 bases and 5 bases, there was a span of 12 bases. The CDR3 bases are TGCAGCGTTGGAACCGGGGGACACAATGAGCAGTTCTTC. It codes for CSVGTGGHNEQFF.

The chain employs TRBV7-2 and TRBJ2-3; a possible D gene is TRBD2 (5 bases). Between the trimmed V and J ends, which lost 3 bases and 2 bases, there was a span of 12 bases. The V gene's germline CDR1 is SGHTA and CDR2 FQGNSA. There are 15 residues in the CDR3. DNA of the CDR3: TGTGCCAGCAGCTTCACGGGGTCCGTCACAGATACGCAGTATTTT. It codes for CASSFTGSVTDTQYF.

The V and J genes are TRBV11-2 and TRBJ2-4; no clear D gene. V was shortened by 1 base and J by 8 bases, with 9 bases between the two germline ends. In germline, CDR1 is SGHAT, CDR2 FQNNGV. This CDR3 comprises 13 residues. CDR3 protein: CASSLVWRDIQYF. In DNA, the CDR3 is TGTGCCAGCAGCTTAGTTTGGCGAGACATTCAGTACTTC.

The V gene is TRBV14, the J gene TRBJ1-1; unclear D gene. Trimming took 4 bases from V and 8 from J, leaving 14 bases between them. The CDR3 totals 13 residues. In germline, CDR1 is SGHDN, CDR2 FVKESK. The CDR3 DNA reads TGTGCCAGCAGCCTTCACGTGGGCAGCGAAGCTTTCTTT. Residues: CASSLHVGSEAFF.

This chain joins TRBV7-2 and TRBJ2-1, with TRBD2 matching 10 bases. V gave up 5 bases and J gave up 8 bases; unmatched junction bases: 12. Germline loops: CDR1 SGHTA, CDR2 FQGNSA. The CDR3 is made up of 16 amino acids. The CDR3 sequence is CASSRGASGRRDEQFF. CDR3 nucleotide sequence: TGTGCCAGCAGCCGAGGGGCTAGCGGGAGAAGAGATGAGCAGTTCTTC.

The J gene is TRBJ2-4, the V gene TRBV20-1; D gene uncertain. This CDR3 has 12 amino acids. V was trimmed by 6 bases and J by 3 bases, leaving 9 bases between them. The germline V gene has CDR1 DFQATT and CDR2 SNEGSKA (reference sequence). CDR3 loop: CSAARNKNIQYF. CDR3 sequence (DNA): TGCAGTGCCGCCCGGAACAAAAACATTCAGTACTTC.

The CDR3, as DNA: TGTGCCAGTAGCGAAGCTAGCGGGAGAGGAGCCGCCAACGAGCAGTACTTC. It translates to CASSEASGRGAANEQYF. The rearrangement links TRBV19 to TRBJ2-7; 10 bases are a match to TRBD2. Germline V gives CDR1 LNHDA, CDR2 SQIVND (reference sequence). There are 17 residues in the CDR3. Trimming removed 6 bases from V and 5 bases from J; junction bases left unmatched: 16.

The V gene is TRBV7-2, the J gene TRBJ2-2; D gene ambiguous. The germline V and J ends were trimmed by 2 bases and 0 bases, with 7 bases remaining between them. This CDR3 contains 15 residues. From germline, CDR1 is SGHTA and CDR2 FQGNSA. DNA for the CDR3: TGTGCCAGCAGCTTATCTACTTCGAACACCGGGGAGCTGTTTTTT. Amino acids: CASSLSTSNTGELFF.

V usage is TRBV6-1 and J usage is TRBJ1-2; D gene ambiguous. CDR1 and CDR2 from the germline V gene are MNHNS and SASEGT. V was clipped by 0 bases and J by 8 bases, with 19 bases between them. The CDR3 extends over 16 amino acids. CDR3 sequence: CASSEAASTRTSGYTF. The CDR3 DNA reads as TGTGCCAGCAGTGAAGCCGCCTCGACCCGGACGTCGGGCTACACCTTC.

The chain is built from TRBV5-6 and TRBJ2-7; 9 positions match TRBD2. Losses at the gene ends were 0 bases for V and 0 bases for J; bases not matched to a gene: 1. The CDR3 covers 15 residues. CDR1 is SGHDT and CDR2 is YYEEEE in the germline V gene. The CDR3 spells CASSLGLADSYEQYF. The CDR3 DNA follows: TGTGCCAGCAGCTTGGGACTAGCGGACTCCTACGAGCAGTACTTC.